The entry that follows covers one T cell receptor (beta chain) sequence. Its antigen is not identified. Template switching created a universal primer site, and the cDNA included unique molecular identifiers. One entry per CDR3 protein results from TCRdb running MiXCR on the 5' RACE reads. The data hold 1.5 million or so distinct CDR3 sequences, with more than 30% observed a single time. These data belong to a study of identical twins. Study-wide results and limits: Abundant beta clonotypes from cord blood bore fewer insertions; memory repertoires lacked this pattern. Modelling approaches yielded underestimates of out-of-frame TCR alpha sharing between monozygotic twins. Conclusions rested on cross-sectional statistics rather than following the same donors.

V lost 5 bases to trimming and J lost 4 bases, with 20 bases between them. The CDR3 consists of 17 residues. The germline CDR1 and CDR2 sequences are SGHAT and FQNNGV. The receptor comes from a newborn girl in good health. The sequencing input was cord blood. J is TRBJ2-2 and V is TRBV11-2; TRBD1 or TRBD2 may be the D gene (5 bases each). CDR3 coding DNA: TGTGCCAGCAGCCCTTTGGGGCTAGCCGGGATCACCGGGGAGCTGTTTTTT. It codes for CASSPLGLAGITGELFF.